The clone carrying this T cell receptor beta chain appeared once. This sample is part of a study of immune cell composition in non-small cell lung cancer. The ends lost 4 bases at V and 3 bases at J; junction bases unmatched: 6. The CDR3 consists of 17 residues. From germline, CDR1 is MNHEY and CDR2 SMNVEV (reference sequence). TCRdb's table, derived via immunoSEQ multiplex PCR, lists solely in-frame clones and lacks some. The table includes roughly 6,600 clones, around 70% detected once. The sequence was collected from a human donor with non-small cell lung cancer. The chain recombines TRBV27 with TRBJ1-6; 10 bases are shared with TRBD1. Material for sequencing was lung tumor tissue. In nucleotides, the CDR3 is TGTGCCAGCAGTTCCGGGACAGGGGTTTTCTATAATTCACCCCTCCACTTT. Translated, it gives CASSSGTGVFYNSPLHF.